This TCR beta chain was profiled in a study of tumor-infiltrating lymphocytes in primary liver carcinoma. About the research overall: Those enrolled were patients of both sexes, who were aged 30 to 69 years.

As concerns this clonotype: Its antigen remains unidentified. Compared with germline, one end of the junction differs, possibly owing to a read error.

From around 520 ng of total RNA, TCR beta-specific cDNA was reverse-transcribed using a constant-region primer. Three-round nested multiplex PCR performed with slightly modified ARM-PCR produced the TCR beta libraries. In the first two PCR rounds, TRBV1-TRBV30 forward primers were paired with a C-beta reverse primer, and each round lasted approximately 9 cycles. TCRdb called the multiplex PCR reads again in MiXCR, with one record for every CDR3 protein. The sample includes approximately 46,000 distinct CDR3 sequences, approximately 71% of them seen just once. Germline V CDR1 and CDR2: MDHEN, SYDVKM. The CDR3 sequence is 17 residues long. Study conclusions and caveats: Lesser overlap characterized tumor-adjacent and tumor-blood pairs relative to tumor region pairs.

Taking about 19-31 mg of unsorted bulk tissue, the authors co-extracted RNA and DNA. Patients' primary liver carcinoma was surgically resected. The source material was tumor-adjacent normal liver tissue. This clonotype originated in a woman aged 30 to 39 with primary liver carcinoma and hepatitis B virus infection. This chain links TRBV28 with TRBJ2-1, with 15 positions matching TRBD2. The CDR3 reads CASSTRTSGRGYDEQFF. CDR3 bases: TGTGCCAGCAGTACACGGACTAGCGGGAGGGGGTACGATGAGCAGTTTTTC.